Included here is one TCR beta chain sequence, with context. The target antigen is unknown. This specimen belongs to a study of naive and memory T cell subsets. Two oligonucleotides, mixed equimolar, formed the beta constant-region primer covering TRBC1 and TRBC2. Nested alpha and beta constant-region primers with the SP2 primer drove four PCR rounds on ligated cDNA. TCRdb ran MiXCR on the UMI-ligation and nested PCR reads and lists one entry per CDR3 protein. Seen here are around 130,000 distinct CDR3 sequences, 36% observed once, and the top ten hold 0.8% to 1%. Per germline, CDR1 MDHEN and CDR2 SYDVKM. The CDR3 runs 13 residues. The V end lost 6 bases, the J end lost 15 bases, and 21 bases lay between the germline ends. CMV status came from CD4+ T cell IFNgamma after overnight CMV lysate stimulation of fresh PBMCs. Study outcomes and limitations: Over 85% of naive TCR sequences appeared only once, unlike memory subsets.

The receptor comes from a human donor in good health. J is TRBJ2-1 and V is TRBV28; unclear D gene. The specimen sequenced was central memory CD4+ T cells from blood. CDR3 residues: CASRRQLSYFLFF. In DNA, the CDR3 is TGTGCCAGCAGACGACAACTAAGCTACTTCCTGTTCTTC. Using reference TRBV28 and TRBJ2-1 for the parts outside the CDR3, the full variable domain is DVKVTQSSRYLVKRTGEKVFLECVQDMDHENMFWYRQDPGLGLRLIYFSYDVKMKEKGDIPEGYSVSREKKERFSLILESASTNQTSMYLCASRRQLSYFLFFGPGTRLTVL.